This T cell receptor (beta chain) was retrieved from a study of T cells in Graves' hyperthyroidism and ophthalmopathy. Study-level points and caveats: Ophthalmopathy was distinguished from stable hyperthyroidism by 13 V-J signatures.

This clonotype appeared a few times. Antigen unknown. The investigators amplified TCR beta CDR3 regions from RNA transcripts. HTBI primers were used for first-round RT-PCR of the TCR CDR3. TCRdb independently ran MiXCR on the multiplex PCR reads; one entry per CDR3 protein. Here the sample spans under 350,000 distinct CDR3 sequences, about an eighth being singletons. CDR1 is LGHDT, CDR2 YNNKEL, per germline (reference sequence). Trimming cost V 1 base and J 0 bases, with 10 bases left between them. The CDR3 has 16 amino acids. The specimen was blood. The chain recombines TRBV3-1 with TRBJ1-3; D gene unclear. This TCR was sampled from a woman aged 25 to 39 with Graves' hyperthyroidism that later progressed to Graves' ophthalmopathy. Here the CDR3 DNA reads TGTGCCAGCAGCCAAGGCCGTCCGGGCTCTGGAAACACCATATATTTT. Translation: CASSQGRPGSGNTIYF. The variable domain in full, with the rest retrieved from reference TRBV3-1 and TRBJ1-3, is DTAVSQTPKYLVTQMGNDKSIKCEQNLGHDTMYWYKQDSKKFLKIMFSYNNKELIINETVPNRFSPKSPDKAHLNLHINSLELGDSAVYFCASSQGRPGSGNTIYFGEGSWLTVV.